This TCR beta chain derives from a study of regulatory T cells in long-lasting Graves disease (dated by TCRdb to about 2021). Regarding the research as a whole: Persistent Graves' disease meant more than 5 years of antithyroid drug treatment with TSH receptor autoantibodies that stayed positive. Peripheral blood TCR sequencing and RNA sequencing compared persistent Graves' disease patients with newly diagnosed Graves' disease patients. The study was registered as a clinical trial and conducted in China. A total of some 35 samples underwent TCR sequencing, from around 13 patients with persistent Graves' disease and some 20 patients with newly diagnosed Graves' disease. In the clinical cohort, patients with persistent Graves' disease had used antithyroid drugs for an average of about 10.3 years. General findings and caveats noted by the study authors: More public clonotypes were shared among persistent patients (under 3,000) than among newly diagnosed patients (966). As a limitation, the authors acknowledged that the small sample size may reduce accuracy. Only peripheral blood was studied, because thyroid tissue, the primary lesion, was inaccessible. Persistent Graves' disease patients showed lower TCR Shannon entropy and fewer highly expanded clones than newly diagnosed patients, suggesting clonal expansion. Preferential use of TRBV28, TRBJ1-2 and TRBJ2-5 was observed in persistent disease, whereas TRBV20-1 and TRBJ2-1 were favored in newly diagnosed disease. Sequencing and analysis were restricted to the TCR beta chain.

At least ten counts were recorded for this clonotype. No antigen is known for it. The sample holds no much larger clone one base away, and base qualities are not on file. In light of the paper, this sample's time point label describes: persistent/refractory GD, antithyroid drugs over 5 years with positive TRAb. For both TCR sequencing and RNA sequencing, RNA was extracted from PBMCs using TRIzol. The diagnosis of Graves' disease followed American Thyroid Association guidelines. Patients were recruited from an endocrinology department in Xi'an, China. Each patient gave 7.5 to 10 milliliters of peripheral blood, collected in an EDTA anticoagulant tube. Ficoll Paque Plus density gradient separation was used to isolate PBMCs, and no further T cell sorting was done. RNA quality was checked with an Agilent 2100 Bioanalyzer and agarose gel, and concentration with a NanoDrop 2000. Including the terminal cysteine and phenylalanine, the CDR3 comprises 13 residues. Only the CDR3 DNA stays, 39 bases, in frame from base 1. As encoded in the germline V gene, CDR1 is MDHEN while CDR2 is SYDVKM. The trim is 10 bases for V and 4 bases for J, with a gap of 17 bases between the germline ends.

The receptor library was made with multiplex PCR. Sequenced using an Illumina HiSeq 4000. CDR3 regions were amplified by Arm-PCR with iRepertoire HTBI primers to construct TCR beta libraries. Before sequencing, the PCR products went through gel purification. Under the source paper's analysis protocol: Gene usage analysis of CDR3 amino acid clonotypes used the 60 to 75 TRBV and fewer than 15 TRBJ segments found across samples. Filtered high-quality paired reads were merged into contigs using COPE and FqMerger. BLAST was used to align contigs to the IMGT TRBV, TRBD and TRBJ reference genes, and CDR3 was defined following IMGT. Any clonotype with a frequency above 0.1% was classified as a highly expanded clone. Repertoire diversity was measured by Shannon entropy, and V-J evenness by the Gini coefficient. A clonotype found in more than one individual was treated as public. TCRdb reprocessing: public reads trimmed at Q25 with fastp, clones called with MiXCR, in-frame beta chains kept. Under each unique CDR3 protein, matching rows form one entry showing the most common genes and DNA. What appears here as the V and J calls and clone size reflects TCRdb's work, not the paper's. In all, the sample holds fewer than 600,000 distinct CDR3 sequences, and approximately 22% of those were seen once. Over 10% of the sample is taken by the ten largest.

The chain links TRBV28 with TRBJ2-7, with TRBD2 perhaps the D gene, on 5 matching bases. This specimen consisted of peripheral blood mononuclear cells (PBMCs), obtained when the disease was refractory, from a patient treated with antithyroid drugs. This clonotype was sampled from a female donor with Graves disease. The sequenced DNA is TGTGCCACCTTTGCAGAGGGCGGGTACGAGCAGTACTTC. This sequence encodes CATFAEGGYEQYF.